These 21 T cell receptor beta chains share one sample of origin, sequenced in a study of radiotherapy plus CTLA-4 blockade in lung cancer. Method: immunoSEQ multiplex PCR; TCRdb's copy keeps in-frame clones and lacks some. The sample records around 56,000 clones, around 80% being singletons. Sequenced material: peripheral blood, taken from a patient treated with radiotherapy plus ipilimumab. Receptors were obtained from a human donor with non-small cell lung cancer who had a complete response to radiotherapy plus ipilimumab.

This chain uses TRBV19 with TRBJ2-7, with 7 bases identical to TRBD2. Germline CDR1 and CDR2: LNHDA and SQIVND (reference sequence). The CDR3 covers 13 residues. J gave up 5 bases and V 7 bases, and 8 bases lay outside the gene matches. This chain's CDR3 is CASKAGTNHEQYF. In DNA, the CDR3 is TGTGCCAGTAAAGCGGGGACGAACCACGAGCAGTACTTC.

The J gene is TRBJ1-1, the V gene TRBV7-9, with a weak D call TRBD1 (6 bases). Germline V gene sequence: CDR1 SEHNR, CDR2 FQNEAQ (reference sequence). This CDR3 contains 15 residues. V lost 6 bases and J 8 bases, leaving 22 bases between the germline ends. The CDR3 bases are TGTGCCAGCAGGCACACGACAGGCTGGTCGGCGGAAGCTTTCTTT. Its protein product is CASRHTTGWSAEAFF.

The CDR3 region is CSGEPTGIGTDTQYF. The CDR3 coding sequence is TGCAGCGGTGAGCCAACAGGGATCGGGACAGATACGCAGTATTTT. J is TRBJ2-3 and V is TRBV29-1; perhaps TRBD1 as D (6 bases). This CDR3 comprises 15 residues. Germline CDR1 SQVTM, CDR2 ANQGSEA. With 7 bases removed from V and 3 bases from J, the gap between germline ends came to 20 bases.

The sample holds one count of this clone. V gene TRBV4-3 combines with J gene TRBJ2-1; 7 nucleotides align to TRBD2. Germline V gene sequence: CDR1 LGHNA, CDR2 YSLEER. The CDR3 consists of 16 residues. V was clipped by 2 bases and J by 0 bases; unmatched bases: 4. The CDR3 region has the DNA TGCGCCAGCAGCCAAATAGCGGGTGGCTCCTACAATGAGCAGTTCTTC. This gives the protein CASSQIAGGSYNEQFF.

This clone was observed a few times. The rearrangement uses TRBV7-2 and TRBJ1-5, with 7 positions matching TRBD1. The CDR3 length is 14 residues. Germline assignment: CDR1 SGHTA and CDR2 FQGNSA. The V segment lost 5 bases and the J segment 6 bases; nucleotides outside the gene matches: 7. The CDR3 protein is CASSVRQGGQPQHF. The DNA for the CDR3 is TGTGCCAGCAGCGTACGACAGGGTGGTCAGCCCCAGCATTTT.

The chain carries TRBV5-8 and TRBJ1-6, with 9 bases aligning to TRBD1. Trimming removed 4 bases from V and 6 bases from J; junction bases left unmatched: 5. The CDR3 sequence is 15 residues long. The germline CDR1 and CDR2 sequences are SGHTS and YDEGEE. The CDR3 reads CASSPGQGFNSPLHF. The CDR3 coding sequence is TGTGCCAGCAGCCCGGGACAGGGATTTAATTCACCCCTCCACTTT.

The genes are TRBV27 and TRBJ2-3, with 12 bases fitting TRBD2. V lost 6 bases, J lost 4 bases, and 8 bases stayed unmatched. This CDR3 comprises 16 residues. Per the germline V gene, CDR1 is MNHEY and CDR2 is SMNVEV (reference sequence). The CDR3 DNA sequence: TGTGCCAGCAGCACCTCCCTAGCGGGAGGGTCAGATACGCAGTATTTT. It yields the protein CASSTSLAGGSDTQYF.

This sequence joins TRBV9 and TRBJ2-4, with D perhaps TRBD1 (6 bases). This CDR3 contains 16 residues. Trimming took off 2 bases at V and 0 bases at J, with 12 bases between the two ends. CDR1 SGDLS and CDR2 YYNGEE come from the germline V gene. The CDR3 is CASSVGQTLAKNIQYF. The CDR3 nucleotides read TGTGCCAGCAGCGTTGGACAGACTCTAGCCAAAAACATTCAGTACTTC.

V is TRBV6-5 and J is TRBJ1-5; tentatively, D is TRBD1 (6 bases). Germline V lookup: CDR1 MNHEY, CDR2 SVGAGI. The CDR3 is made up of 16 amino acids. Trimming left V 0 bases short and J 6 bases short, with 15 bases between. The CDR3 loop reads CASSYSIGGAGQPQHF. As DNA, the CDR3 is TGTGCCAGCAGTTACTCGATTGGGGGCGCTGGTCAGCCCCAGCATTTT.

This clone was observed a handful of times. The chain combines TRBV15 with TRBJ2-1, with 9 bases matching TRBD2. This CDR3 comprises 19 residues. Trimming cost V 0 bases and J 9 bases; bases outside gene matches: 18. Germline CDR1 LNHNV, CDR2 YYDKDF (reference sequence). The CDR3 DNA reads TGTGCCACCAGCAGAGATCTGAGGGCTAGCGGGACTCAGGTTGGTGAGCAGTTCTTC. It encodes CATSRDLRASGTQVGEQFF.

The chain is built from TRBV30 and TRBJ1-1; D is possibly TRBD1 (5 bases). CDR3 size: 15 residues. Trimming cost V 4 bases and J 7 bases, with 22 bases left between them. The germline gives CDR1 GTSNPN, CDR2 SVGIG (reference sequence). CDR3 coding DNA: TGTGCCTGGACAAGGGGAGGCGCAGGAGTCTATGAAGCTTTCTTT. Its protein is CAWTRGGAGVYEAFF.

This chain uses TRBV9 with TRBJ1-4; 8 nucleotides match TRBD1. The germline V gene has CDR1 SGDLS and CDR2 YYNGEE. The V segment lost 0 bases and the J segment 8 bases; nucleotides outside the gene matches: 9. The CDR3 is 16 amino acids. CDR3 sequence: CASSVGTGTNNEKLFF. CDR3 nucleotides: TGTGCCAGCAGCGTAGGGACAGGGACTAATAACGAAAAACTGTTTTTT. Full variable domain (missing parts from reference TRBV9 and TRBJ1-4): DSGVTQTPKHLITATGQRVTLRCSPRSGDLSVYWYQQSLDQGLQFLIQYYNGEERAKGNILERFSAQQFPDLHSELNLSSLELGDSALYFCASSVGTGTNNEKLFFGSGTQLSVL.

The chain is built from TRBV10-3 and TRBJ1-5; D perhaps matches TRBD1 (6 bases). V shed 6 bases and J shed 11 bases, with 20 bases lying between them. Germline V lookup: CDR1 ENHRY, CDR2 SYGVKD. The CDR3 length is 14 residues. DNA of the CDR3: TGTGCCATCAGCGCGGACAGAACCACCGGGACCCAGCATTTT. Its protein is CAISADRTTGTQHF.

This rearrangement joins TRBV9 to TRBJ2-1; 10 bases are shared with TRBD2. The CDR3 consists of 15 residues. CDR1 and CDR2 from the germline V gene are SGDLS and YYNGEE. Losses at the gene ends were 0 bases for V and 7 bases for J; bases not matched to a gene: 4. CDR3 residues: CASSVEAGGWNEQFF. The CDR3 nucleotides are TGTGCCAGCAGCGTAGAAGCGGGGGGGTGGAATGAGCAGTTCTTC.

V usage is TRBV19 and J usage is TRBJ2-7; 10 bases align to TRBD1. Germline V lookup: CDR1 LNHDA, CDR2 SQIVND (reference sequence). CDR3 length: 15 amino acids. V shed 6 bases, J shed 0 bases, and the junction held 5 bases outside the gene matches. CDR3: CASSPGTGASYEQYF. Written as DNA, the CDR3 is TGTGCCAGTAGCCCGGGGACAGGGGCCTCCTACGAGCAGTACTTC.

This clone was seen a handful of times. The chain combines TRBV10-1 with TRBJ1-4; the D gene is possibly TRBD1 (6 bases). The CDR3 runs 13 residues. The V gene's germline CDR1 is WNHNN and CDR2 SYGVQD (reference sequence). V was trimmed by 8 bases and J by 8 bases, leaving 15 bases between them. CDR3 DNA: TGCGCCAGCTCCGGGACAACCAGGGAAAAACTGTTTTTT. Translating gives CASSGTTREKLFF.

The gene calls are TRBV2 and TRBJ2-6; perhaps TRBD1 as D (8 bases). Trimming left V 6 bases short and J 1 base short, with 13 bases between. The CDR3 is made up of 16 amino acids. CDR1 is SNHLY and CDR2 is FYNNEI in the germline V gene. The CDR3 region has the DNA TGTGCCAGCAGATACAGGGGGGGTTCTGGGGCCAACGTCCTGACTTTC. Translated: CASRYRGGSGANVLTF.

This chain uses TRBV5-1 with TRBJ1-1; D is unclear. Germline lookup yields CDR1 SGHRS and CDR2 YFSETQ. CDR3 size: 13 residues. Deletions cut 3 bases from V and 0 bases from J, with 6 bases between. This chain's CDR3 is CASSWTLNTEAFF. CDR3 in DNA: TGCGCCAGCAGCTGGACTTTGAACACTGAAGCTTTCTTT.

The rearrangement joins TRBV2 to TRBJ2-5; tentative D call: TRBD1 (5 bases). This CDR3 comprises 16 residues. The V end lost 3 bases, the J end lost 1 base, and 15 bases lay between the germline ends. Germline values: CDR1 SNHLY, CDR2 FYNNEI. Written as DNA, the CDR3 is TGTGCCAGCAGTGATGGGGCAGGGATCTTCCAAGAGACCCAGTACTTC. This encodes CASSDGAGIFQETQYF. The full variable domain, its missing parts supplied by reference TRBV2 and TRBJ2-5, is EPEVTQTPSHQVTQMGQEVILRCVPISNHLYFYWYRQILGQKVEFLVSFYNNEISEKSEIFDDQFSVERPDGSNFTLKIRSTKLEDSAMYFCASSDGAGIFQETQYFGPGTRLLVL.

The chain couples TRBV11-2 to TRBJ2-1, with D perhaps matching TRBD1 (6 bases). The CDR3 loop spans 15 amino acids. Germline-derived CDR1 and CDR2 are SGHAT and FQNNGV. With 2 bases removed from V and 10 bases from J, the gap between germline ends came to 18 bases. The CDR3 loop reads CASSLIRERGLEQFF. The CDR3 bases are TGTGCCAGCAGCTTAATACGGGAAAGGGGGTTGGAGCAGTTCTTC. The full variable domain, rest sourced from reference TRBV11-2 and TRBJ2-1, is EAGVAQSPRYKIIEKRQSVAFWCNPISGHATLYWYQQILGQGPKLLIQFQNNGVVDDSQLPKDRFSAERLKGVDSTLKIQPAKLEDSAVYLCASSLIRERGLEQFFGPGTRLTVL.

The chain links TRBV13 to TRBJ2-5; a possible D gene is TRBD2 (5 bases). Trimming removed 2 bases from V and 7 bases from J, with 14 bases in between. CDR1 and CDR2 from the germline V gene are PRHDT and FYEKMQ (reference sequence). CDR3 length: 14 amino acids. CDR3 protein: CASSLPTAEGTQYF. The CDR3 DNA follows: TGTGCCAGCAGCTTACCCACAGCCGAGGGGACCCAGTACTTC.